This T cell receptor beta chain was captured in a study of blood T cell repertoires in COVID-19. Looking at the study overall: Collection of acute and convalescent COVID-19 samples took place in the United States, Italy and Spain. Sample material is recorded as cDNA or gDNA derived from T cells, B-cell-depleted T cells, or PBMCs.

This clone was seen a handful of times. Original processing notes: For nucleated cells, counts were estimated from reference gene primer amplification. Only in-frame clones appear in the TCRdb table, and some are missing; sequencing was by immunoSEQ multiplex PCR. The DNA was the basis for D and trimming; V, J and clone size are from that table. The sample has more than 65,000 clones, about 87% seen once. Unmatched junction bases numbered 14, after V lost 7 bases and J lost 5 bases. This CDR3 is built from 16 residues. Germline CDR1 SEHNR, CDR2 FQNEAQ (reference sequence). The chain couples TRBV7-9 to TRBJ2-7, with TRBD2 identical over 10 bases. Input material: peripheral blood. The origin of this receptor is a woman aged 50 to 65 with acute or convalescent COVID-19. The CDR3 protein is CASTGTIAGGGHEQYF. The CDR3, as DNA: TGTGCCAGCACAGGGACGATAGCGGGAGGAGGCCACGAGCAGTACTTC. Variable domain in full (rest from reference TRBV7-9 and TRBJ2-7): DTGVSQNPRHKITKRGQNVTFRCDPISEHNRLYWYRQTLGQGPEFLTYFQNEAQLEKSRLLSDRFSAERPKGSFSTLEIQRTEQGDSAMYLCASTGTIAGGGHEQYFGPGTRLTVT.